This T cell receptor beta chain was profiled in a study of blood T cell repertoires in COVID-19. Study information: Donors in the United States, Italy and Spain gave samples during acute or convalescent COVID-19. From T cells, B-cell-depleted T cells, or PBMCs came the material, which was cDNA or gDNA.

Sequencing used immunoSEQ multiplex PCR; TCRdb keeps in-frame clones, though not all of them. The table lists under 200,000 clones, approximately 90% of them singletons, with around 6% in the top ten. Trimming cost V 5 bases and J 7 bases; bases outside gene matches: 8. This CDR3 is 15 amino acids long. From germline, CDR1 is SNHLY and CDR2 FYNNEI. This TCR was sampled from a man in his forties with active or convalescent COVID-19. The sample taken for sequencing was peripheral blood. The rearrangement joins TRBV2 to TRBJ2-2; 9 bases agree with TRBD1. The CDR3 here is CASSRSGTGNGELFF. As DNA, the CDR3 is TGTGCCAGCAGTAGATCCGGGACAGGGAACGGGGAGCTGTTTTTT.